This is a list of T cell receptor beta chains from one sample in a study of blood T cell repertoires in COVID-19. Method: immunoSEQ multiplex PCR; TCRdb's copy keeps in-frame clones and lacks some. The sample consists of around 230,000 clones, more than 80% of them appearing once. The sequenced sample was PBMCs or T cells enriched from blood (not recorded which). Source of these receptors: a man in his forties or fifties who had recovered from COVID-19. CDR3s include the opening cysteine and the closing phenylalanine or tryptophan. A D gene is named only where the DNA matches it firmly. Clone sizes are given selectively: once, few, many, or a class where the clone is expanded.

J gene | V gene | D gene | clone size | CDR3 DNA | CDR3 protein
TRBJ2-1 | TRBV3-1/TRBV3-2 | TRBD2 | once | TGTGCCAGCAGCCAAGCCCGGACTAGCGGGAGCCATTACAATGAGCAGTTCTTC | CASSQARTSGSHYNEQFF
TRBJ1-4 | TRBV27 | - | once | TGTGCCAGCAGACCGGGATTTGCAACTAATGAAAAACTGTTTTTT | CASRPGFATNEKLFF
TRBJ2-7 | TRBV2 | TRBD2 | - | TGTGCCAGCACCGGGAGGGCCGCGATATCCTACGAGCAGTACTTC | CASTGRAAISYEQYF
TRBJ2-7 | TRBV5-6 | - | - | TGTGCCAGCAGCTTGTTAGGGTCACAGGGTCACGAGCAGTACTTC | CASSLLGSQGHEQYF
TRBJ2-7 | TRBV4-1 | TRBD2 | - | TGCGCCAGCAGCCAGGGAGTAACTAGCGGCTCCTACGAGCAGTACTTC | CASSQGVTSGSYEQYF
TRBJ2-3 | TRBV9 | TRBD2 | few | TGTGCCAGCAGCCCTTACGCGGGAGGGAGCACAGATACGCAGTATTTT | CASSPYAGGSTDTQYF
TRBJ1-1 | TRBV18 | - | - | TGTGCCAGCTCACCAGTTTCTAGCACTGAAGCTTTCTTT | CASSPVSSTEAFF
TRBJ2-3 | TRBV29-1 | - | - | TGCAGCGCCGGGTTCGGGGGAGATACGCAGTATTTT | CSAGFGGDTQYF
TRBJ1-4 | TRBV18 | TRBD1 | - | TGTGCCAGCTCAGCGGGACAGAATAATGAAAAACTGTTTTTT | CASSAGQNNEKLFF
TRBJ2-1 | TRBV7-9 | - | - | TGTGCCAGCAGCTTATCCCGCAATGAGCAGTTCTTC | CASSLSRNEQFF
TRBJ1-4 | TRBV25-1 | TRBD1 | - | TGTGCCAGCAGTCGCGGACAGGGGGCTAGGGAAAAACTGTTTTTT | CASSRGQGAREKLFF
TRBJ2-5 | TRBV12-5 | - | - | TGTGCTAGTGGTTTTGGTACACTAACAGGGTACGAGACCCAGTACTTC | CASGFGTLTGYETQYF
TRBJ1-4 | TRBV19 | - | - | TGTGCCAGTAGAACGGACAGAGTTTCTGAAAAACTGTTTTTT | CASRTDRVSEKLFF
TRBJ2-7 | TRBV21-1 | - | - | TGTGCCAGCGGATCTTACCGGGACAGCATCCATCGGGTAACCTACGAGCAGTACTTC | CASGSYRDSIHRVTYEQYF
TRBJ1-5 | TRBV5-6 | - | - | TGTGCCAGCAGCTTTTTTGACGGGGGTAATCAGCCCCAGCATTTT | CASSFFDGGNQPQHF
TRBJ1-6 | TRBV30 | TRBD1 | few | TGTGCCTGGGCCCCCTCGCTTAGACAGGGGAATTCACCCCTCCACTTT | CAWAPSLRQGNSPLHF
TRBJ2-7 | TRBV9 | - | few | TGTGCCAGCAACAACCAGGGGATCGGCGAGCAGTACTTC | CASNNQGIGEQYF